The next 18 T cell receptor beta chains were all read from a single sample in a study of blood T cell repertoires in COVID-19. Assay used: immunoSEQ multiplex PCR; TCRdb lists only in-frame clones, some missing. The sample carries hundreds of thousands of clones, around 86% recorded once. The source material was PBMCs or T cells enriched from blood (not recorded which). All receptors derive from a woman between 50 and 59 years old who had recovered from COVID-19.

The chain uses TRBV4-1 and TRBJ2-1; 9 nucleotides agree with TRBD2. V shed 4 bases, J shed 8 bases, and the junction held 9 bases outside the gene matches. The germline V gene encodes CDR1 MGHRA and CDR2 YSYEKL. The length of the CDR3 is 15 residues. In nucleotides, the CDR3 is TGCGCCAGCAGCCTGACTAGCGGCAGGCAGGATGAGCAGTTCTTC. This sequence encodes CASSLTSGRQDEQFF.

The rearrangement uses TRBV4-3 and TRBJ2-1; 10 bases align to TRBD2. Per germline, CDR1 LGHNA and CDR2 YSLEER. CDR3 length: 17 amino acids. V trimming: 0 bases; J trimming: 8 bases; junction bases outside the gene matches: 10. The CDR3 DNA sequence: TGCGCCAGCAGCCAAGAACCCGCTAGCGGGAGTATCCATGAGCAGTTCTTC. This sequence encodes CASSQEPASGSIHEQFF.

This chain joins TRBV3-1 (or the pseudogene TRBV3-2) and TRBJ2-1; D is possibly TRBD1 (6 bases). CDR3 length equals 15 residues. The V end was cut by 1 base, the J end by 0 bases, with 7 bases between. CDR1 is LGHDT, CDR2 YNNKEL, per germline (reference sequence). The CDR3 DNA reads TGTGCCAGCAGCCAAGTGGGGGCCTCCTACAATGAGCAGTTCTTC. As protein: CASSQVGASYNEQFF.

The chain carries TRBV27 and TRBJ2-7; possibly TRBD2 for D (6 bases). CDR1 is MNHEY and CDR2 is SMNVEV in the germline V gene (reference sequence). This CDR3 region has 13 residues. V was clipped by 4 bases and J by 2 bases, with 9 bases between them. The CDR3 coding sequence is TGTGCCAGCAGTTCTCGACTAGCCTACGAGCAGTACTTC. This codes for CASSSRLAYEQYF.

The gene calls are TRBV18 and TRBJ2-5; TRBD2 is a possible D gene (6 bases). This CDR3 contains 13 residues. Trimming removed 5 bases at V and 4 bases at J, with 11 bases between. From germline, CDR1 is KGHSH and CDR2 LQKENI. The CDR3, as DNA: TGTGCCAGCTCAGCCGGGAGCGGAGAGACCCAGTACTTC. Its translation: CASSAGSGETQYF.

The rearrangement links TRBV4-1 to TRBJ1-3; D is unclear. With 0 bases removed from V and 6 bases from J, the gap between germline ends came to 12 bases. The CDR3 sequence is 15 residues long. Per the germline V gene, CDR1 is MGHRA and CDR2 is YSYEKL. CDR3: CASSQDRGRKNTIYF. DNA for the CDR3: TGCGCCAGCAGCCAAGATCGTGGCAGGAAAAACACCATATATTTT.

The chain uses TRBV6-7 and TRBJ2-2, with D possibly being TRBD2 (5 bases). TRBV6-7 carries the ORF label, with uncertain function. The CDR3 consists of 15 residues. V shed 6 bases and J shed 0 bases, with 11 bases lying between them. CDR3 protein: CASRPAGANTGELFF. The DNA for the CDR3 is TGTGCCAGCAGACCGGCGGGCGCGAACACCGGGGAGCTGTTTTTT.

The rearrangement uses TRBV20-1 and TRBJ2-7; weak D call: TRBD2 (5 bases). The CDR3 loop spans 13 amino acids. The germline V and J ends were trimmed by 3 bases and 2 bases, with 11 bases remaining between them. Looked up from germline, CDR1 is DFQATT and CDR2 is SNEGSKA (reference sequence). The DNA for the CDR3 is TGCAGTGCTAGTATGCGGGCTGCCTACGAGCAGTACTTC. It specifies CSASMRAAYEQYF.

The rearrangement links TRBV27 to TRBJ2-5, with 10 nucleotides matching TRBD1. V was pared by 6 bases and J by 6 bases, with 13 bases of the junction left unmatched. The CDR3 covers 16 residues. Germline-derived CDR1 and CDR2 are MNHEY and SMNVEV (reference sequence). The CDR3 nucleotides read TGTGCCAGCAGGGATAAACCGGGACAGGGGAAAAAGACCCAGTACTTC. It translates to CASRDKPGQGKKTQYF.

V gene TRBV12-3 or TRBV12-4 combines with J gene TRBJ1-3; D is undetermined. Trimming stripped 6 bases from V and 0 bases from J, with 6 bases between. The CDR3 contains 13 residues. The CDR3 is CASRPGSGNTIYF. The CDR3 DNA reads as TGTGCCAGCAGACCAGGCTCTGGAAACACCATATATTTT.

The chain combines TRBV12-5 with TRBJ2-5, with a weak D call TRBD1 (5 bases). Germline assignment: CDR1 LGHNT and CDR2 FRNRAP. Deletions cut 1 base from V and 2 bases from J, with 8 bases between. This CDR3 has 14 amino acids. Here the CDR3 DNA reads TGTGCTAGTGGTTTGGGACAGTTTCAAGAGACCCAGTACTTC. Its translation is CASGLGQFQETQYF.

The rearrangement links TRBV10-2 to TRBJ1-5; unclear D gene. The CDR3 is made up of 12 amino acids. Germline V gives CDR1 WSHSY, CDR2 SAAADI. Between the trimmed V and J ends, which lost 7 bases and 2 bases, there was a span of 6 bases. CDR3 DNA: TGCGCCAGCACCGGTGGCAATCAGCCCCAGCATTTT. Protein sequence: CASTGGNQPQHF.

V and J are TRBV30 and TRBJ2-7; D may be TRBD2 (6 bases). V gave up 3 bases and J gave up 0 bases, with 12 bases separating them. The V gene's germline CDR1 is GTSNPN and CDR2 SVGIG (reference sequence). This CDR3 comprises 14 residues. This chain's CDR3 is CAWRGTRYSYEQYF. Written as DNA, the CDR3 is TGTGCCTGGAGGGGGACTCGTTACTCCTACGAGCAGTACTTC.

The chain employs TRBV6-1 and TRBJ1-5; 10 bases fit TRBD1. CDR1 is MNHNS, CDR2 SASEGT, per germline. Trimming took 3 bases from V and 3 from J; bases not matched to a gene: 8. The CDR3 is made up of 17 amino acids. The DNA of the CDR3 is TGTGCCAGCAGTGATCCGGGGACAGGGGACTTCAATCAGCCCCAGCATTTT. It encodes CASSDPGTGDFNQPQHF.

This clone is a singleton in its sample. The rearrangement joins TRBV18 to TRBJ2-7; 9 bases line up with TRBD2. The CDR3 length is 12 residues. Looked up from germline, CDR1 is KGHSH and CDR2 is LQKENI. V lost 4 bases to trimming and J lost 7 bases; unmatched junction nucleotides: 2. The CDR3 region has the DNA TGTGCCAGCTCACGGACTAGCGAAGAGCAGTACTTC. Residues: CASSRTSEEQYF.

The chain recombines TRBV19 with TRBJ2-3; 12 bases fit TRBD2. The germline V gene encodes CDR1 LNHDA and CDR2 SQIVND (reference sequence). The trim removed 7 bases at V and 2 bases at J, leaving 4 bases unmatched. The CDR3 spans 15 residues. As DNA, the CDR3 is TGTGCCAGTACCCGGACTAGCGGGGTCACAGATACGCAGTATTTT. Translating it yields CASTRTSGVTDTQYF.

This clone has a handful of counts. This chain links TRBV10-1 with TRBJ2-7; 9 bases agree with TRBD1. The germline gives CDR1 WNHNN, CDR2 SYGVQD (reference sequence). The CDR3 spans 15 residues. Trimming took 1 base from V and 3 from J; bases not matched to a gene: 4. This chain's CDR3 is CASSEFTGGIYEQYF. DNA for the CDR3: TGCGCCAGCAGTGAGTTCACAGGGGGCATCTACGAGCAGTACTTC.

V is TRBV9 and J is TRBJ2-3; the D gene is possibly TRBD2 (6 bases). V shed 3 bases and J shed 0 bases, with 11 bases lying between them. The CDR3 covers 15 residues. Germline assignment: CDR1 SGDLS and CDR2 YYNGEE. As DNA, the CDR3 is TGTGCCAGCAGCGCGCGGGATTCTAGCACAGATACGCAGTATTTT. This codes for CASSARDSSTDTQYF. Using reference TRBV9 and TRBJ2-3 for the parts outside the CDR3, the full variable domain is DSGVTQTPKHLITATGQRVTLRCSPRSGDLSVYWYQQSLDQGLQFLIQYYNGEERAKGNILERFSAQQFPDLHSELNLSSLELGDSALYFCASSARDSSTDTQYFGPGTRLTVL.